One and the same sample provided the 11 T cell receptor beta chains below, sequenced in a study of T-cell reconstitution after alpha-beta-depleted transplantation in children. The authors prepared the TCRbeta library with unique molecular identifiers. A single record per CDR3 protein comes from TCRdb applying MiXCR to the PCR reads. The table shows 500,000 to 750,000 distinct CDR3 sequences, with approximately 30% occurring only once. Specimen: PBMCs, collected before TCRalphabeta/CD19-depleted stem cell transplant. These receptors all come from a boy younger than two with Wiskott-Aldrich syndrome, due to receive a stem cell transplant.

The CDR3 is CASSQRRTSGRGGGELFF. The CDR3 DNA sequence: TGTGCCAGCAGTCAAAGACGGACTAGCGGGAGGGGAGGCGGGGAGCTGTTTTTT. The chain recombines TRBV27 with TRBJ2-2; 15 bases line up with TRBD2. CDR3 length: 18 residues. In germline, CDR1 is MNHEY, CDR2 SMNVEV (reference sequence). J lost 7 bases, V lost 5 bases, and 11 bases had no gene match.

In this sample, this clonotype turned up a few times. This chain joins TRBV10-3 and TRBJ2-7; D is uncertain. The V gene's germline CDR1 is ENHRY and CDR2 SYGVKD. This CDR3 contains 11 residues. Trimming shortened V by 3 bases and J by 6 bases, and 6 bases separated the two germline ends. The CDR3 spells CAISDGFEQYF. In DNA, the CDR3 is TGTGCCATCAGTGATGGGTTCGAGCAGTACTTC.

The chain couples TRBV3-1 to TRBJ2-6, with D hard to call. Germline CDR1 and CDR2: LGHDT and YNNKEL (reference sequence). Trimming removed 1 base at V and 0 bases at J, with 10 bases between. The CDR3 loop spans 17 amino acids. In DNA form, the CDR3 reads TGTGCCAGCAGCCAAGGCGGTTACCCCTCTGGGGCCAACGTCCTGACTTTC. It encodes CASSQGGYPSGANVLTF.

This clonotype was seen ten or more times. The chain couples TRBV5-1 to TRBJ2-1, with TRBD2 as a possible D gene (6 bases). The CDR3 loop spans 15 amino acids. V lost 0 bases and J 3 bases, leaving 10 bases between the germline ends. Germline V gene data show CDR1 as SGHRS and CDR2 as YFSETQ. CDR3 sequence reads: CASSLGWGDYNEQFF. The CDR3, as DNA: TGCGCCAGCAGCTTGGGCTGGGGGGACTACAATGAGCAGTTCTTC.

This clonotype has just a few counts. J is TRBJ2-5 and V is TRBV5-5; TRBD1 matches at 8 bases. The germline V gene encodes CDR1 SGHKS and CDR2 YYEKEE (reference sequence). This CDR3 has 13 residues. The junction had 4 bases not matched to a gene; V was cut back by 4 bases and J by 5 bases. CDR3 region: CASSPTGEETQYF. CDR3 in DNA: TGTGCCAGCAGCCCGACAGGGGAGGAGACCCAGTACTTC.

This clonotype was counted a single time. This chain connects TRBV5-8 to TRBJ2-7, with TRBD1 matching 8 bases. Looked up from germline, CDR1 is SGHTS and CDR2 is YDEGEE. V gave up 4 bases and J gave up 4 bases; unmatched junction bases: 10. The length of the CDR3 is 15 residues. The CDR3 sequence is CASSRGGQEFYEQYF. For the CDR3, the DNA is TGTGCCAGCAGCCGAGGGGGACAGGAATTTTACGAGCAGTACTTC.

This chain connects TRBV15 to TRBJ2-2, with D perhaps matching TRBD2 (5 bases). The V and J ends lost 0 bases and 3 bases respectively, with 17 bases between them. CDR1 LNHNV and CDR2 YYDKDF come from the germline V gene (reference sequence). This CDR3 is 18 amino acids long. CDR3 bases: TGTGCCACCAGCAGAGAGCCGATAGGGAGTTCATACACCGGGGAGCTGTTTTTT. Translated, it gives CATSREPIGSSYTGELFF.

This clonotype was recorded a few times. The rearrangement links TRBV24-1 to TRBJ2-2, with 9 bases lining up with TRBD2. The trim removed 4 bases at V and 2 bases at J, leaving 7 bases unmatched. The CDR3 has 17 amino acids. Germline-derived CDR1 and CDR2 are KGHDR and SFDVKD. CDR3 sequence reads: CATSDRAAGGNTGELFF. Written as DNA, the CDR3 is TGTGCCACCAGTGACCGTGCAGCGGGAGGTAACACCGGGGAGCTGTTTTTT.

This clonotype was seen only a few times. The chain recombines TRBV4-1 with TRBJ1-4, with D perhaps TRBD1 (5 bases). The CDR3 has 15 amino acids. Germline V gives CDR1 MGHRA, CDR2 YSYEKL. Trimming stripped 2 bases from V and 5 bases from J, with 12 bases between. CDR3 nucleotide sequence: TGCGCCAGCAGCCAACAAACAGGACGAAATGAAAAACTGTTTTTT. It translates to CASSQQTGRNEKLFF.

There are a few counts of this clonotype. The V and J genes are TRBV9 and TRBJ2-1, with 10 bases identical to TRBD2. The CDR3 spans 20 residues. CDR1 and CDR2 from the germline V gene are SGDLS and YYNGEE. Trimming at V came to 0 bases and at J to 5 bases, leaving 17 bases not matched to a gene. Here the CDR3 DNA reads TGTGCCAGCAGCGTAGATTTGAGGGCTAGCGGGAGTAAATTCAACAATGAGCAGTTCTTC. Its translation: CASSVDLRASGSKFNNEQFF.

The chain uses TRBV20-1 and TRBJ2-1; 7 bases fit TRBD2. The germline V gene has CDR1 DFQATT and CDR2 SNEGSKA (reference sequence). V dropped 2 bases and J dropped 0; count of bases not matched to a gene: 13. The CDR3 runs 18 residues. This CDR3 is CSARSSGTTAGSYNEQFF. The CDR3 region has the DNA TGCAGTGCTAGAAGTTCCGGGACTACCGCGGGCTCCTACAATGAGCAGTTCTTC.